The next 27 T cell receptor beta chains were all read from a single sample in a study of blood T cell repertoires in COVID-19. TCRdb keeps only in-frame clones here, not all; method: immunoSEQ multiplex PCR. The sample contains tens of thousands of clones, more than 70% of which appear only once. The sequenced sample consisted of peripheral blood. Every receptor here comes from a man aged 45-65 years with acute or convalescent COVID-19.

This clone was observed a single time. The chain is built from TRBV5-1 and TRBJ2-3, with 9 bases matching TRBD1. Trimming cost V 4 bases and J 1 base; bases outside gene matches: 7. Germline CDR1 reads SGHRS; CDR2 reads YFSETQ. The CDR3 covers 16 residues. CDR3 coding DNA: TGCGCCAGCAGCGCCCAAGGGGACAGGGGCACAGATACGCAGTATTTT. Its translation: CASSAQGDRGTDTQYF.

The chain recombines TRBV4-1 with TRBJ2-1; TRBD2 matches 13 bases. The CDR3 runs to 22 residues. With 1 base clipped from V and 7 bases from J, the junction kept 22 bases outside the gene matches. Germline lookup yields CDR1 MGHRA and CDR2 YSYEKL. CDR3: CASSQGASVGLAGKVIWNEQFF. The CDR3 nucleotides are TGCGCCAGCAGCCAAGGGGCCTCGGTGGGACTAGCGGGAAAGGTAATATGGAATGAGCAGTTCTTC.

The chain employs TRBV10-2 and TRBJ2-1; possibly TRBD2 for D (5 bases). Germline V gene lookup returns CDR1 WSHSY and CDR2 SAAADI. V lost 6 bases to trimming and J lost 1 base, with 13 bases between them. The CDR3 contains 15 residues. DNA of the CDR3: TGCGCCAGCAGAGACGCTAGCTCGTCCTACAATGAGCAGTTCTTC. This gives the protein CASRDASSSYNEQFF.

The chain recombines TRBV18 with TRBJ1-5; 7 bases fit TRBD1. The CDR3 has 13 residues. V lost 3 bases and J lost 4; bases outside the gene matches: 0. The V gene's germline CDR1 is KGHSH and CDR2 LQKENI. The CDR3 spells CASSPDRNQPQHF. CDR3 DNA sequence: TGTGCCAGCTCACCGGACAGGAATCAGCCCCAGCATTTT.

The V gene is TRBV19, the J gene TRBJ1-4, with a weak D call TRBD1 (6 bases). Trimming stripped 4 bases from V and 8 bases from J, with 11 bases between. Germline V gives CDR1 LNHDA, CDR2 SQIVND (reference sequence). The length of the CDR3 is 13 residues. The DNA of the CDR3 is TGTGCCAGTAGTAGACAGGCGGACGAAAAACTGTTTTTT. This translates into CASSRQADEKLFF.

This clone was seen a single time. The V and J genes are TRBV27 and TRBJ2-7; no firm D call. Between the trimmed V and J ends, which lost 5 bases and 5 bases, there was a span of 13 bases. Germline-derived CDR1 and CDR2 are MNHEY and SMNVEV (reference sequence). This CDR3 comprises 13 residues. The CDR3 region has the DNA TGTGCCAGCAGTCCAAAAATTGGAGACGAGCAGTACGTC. This encodes CASSPKIGDEQYV.

This rearrangement joins TRBV24-1 to TRBJ1-1, with TRBD1 matching 7 bases. The CDR3 spans 15 residues. Germline V CDR1 and CDR2: KGHDR, SFDVKD. Trimming cost V 4 bases and J 1 base; bases outside gene matches: 5. CDR3 bases: TGTGCCACCAGTGACCGACAGGGCTCGAACACTGAAGCTTTCTTT. Translated: CATSDRQGSNTEAFF.

This clone was counted a few times. This chain links TRBV7-2 with TRBJ2-1, with D perhaps TRBD1 (5 bases). Germline-derived CDR1 and CDR2 are SGHTA and FQGNSA. The V and J ends lost 5 bases and 4 bases respectively, with 12 bases between them. This CDR3 has 14 amino acids. The CDR3 region has the DNA TGTGCCAGCAGCCCCCGGACAAGGTACAATGAGCAGTTCTTC. This encodes CASSPRTRYNEQFF.

This clone was counted once. Here the CDR3 DNA reads TGTGCCAGCAGCTTAGCCTTTGACTATGGCTACACCTTC. Translating gives CASSLAFDYGYTF. The V call is TRBV7-2, the J call TRBJ1-2; D gene uncertain. CDR1 SGHTA and CDR2 FQGNSA come from the germline V gene. Trimming shortened V by 0 bases and J by 3 bases, and 5 bases separated the two germline ends. The CDR3 has 13 amino acids. Drawing the rest from reference TRBV7-2 and TRBJ1-2, the complete variable domain is GAGVSQSPSNKVTEKGKDVELRCDPISGHTALYWYRQSLGQGLEFLIYFQGNSAPDKSGLPSDRFSAERTGGSVSTLTIQRTQQEDSAVYLCASSLAFDYGYTFGSGTRLTVV.

The chain is built from TRBV19 and TRBJ2-5; 9 bases agree with TRBD1. The trim removed 4 bases at V and 4 bases at J, leaving 7 bases unmatched. The CDR3 has 15 amino acids. CDR1 is LNHDA, CDR2 SQIVND, per germline (reference sequence). The CDR3 spells CASSTLRQGGETQYF. CDR3 nucleotides: TGTGCCAGTAGTACCCTCCGACAGGGGGGAGAGACCCAGTACTTC.

The chain combines TRBV13 with TRBJ2-7; 10 bases are shared with TRBD2. The V gene's germline CDR1 is PRHDT and CDR2 FYEKMQ (reference sequence). V was clipped by 4 bases and J by 0 bases; unmatched bases: 6. CDR3 length: 16 residues. CDR3 loop: CASSSSGRAISYEQYF. CDR3 bases: TGTGCCAGCAGCTCCAGCGGGAGGGCCATCTCCTACGAGCAGTACTTC.

This chain connects TRBV27 to TRBJ1-5, with D possibly TRBD1 on 6 matching bases. CDR1 and CDR2 from the germline V gene are MNHEY and SMNVEV (reference sequence). The CDR3 runs 14 residues. V was pared by 1 base and J by 6 bases, with 10 bases between. The CDR3 DNA is TGTGCCAGCAGTTTATGGGCGGGGGCTCAGCCCCAGCATTTT. Encoded protein: CASSLWAGAQPQHF.

This clone was seen a handful of times. The CDR3 is CASSYLTGGWTEAFF. As DNA, the CDR3 is TGTGCCAGCAGTTACCTGACAGGGGGATGGACTGAAGCTTTCTTT. V gene TRBV6-2 or TRBV6-3 combines with J gene TRBJ1-1, with 9 bases matching TRBD1. With V trimmed by 2 bases and J by 5 bases, 6 bases remained unmatched. Germline CDR1 is MNHEY and CDR2 is SVGEGT. There are 15 residues in the CDR3.

The table lists this clone with a count of one. This chain links TRBV3-1 (or the pseudogene TRBV3-2) with TRBJ1-4, with D possibly TRBD1 on 5 matching bases. The CDR3 covers 12 residues. Deletions cut 5 bases from V and 10 bases from J, with 11 bases between. CDR1 and CDR2 from the germline V gene are LGHDT and YNNKEL (reference sequence). The CDR3 sequence is CASSVVGGKLFF. The CDR3, as DNA: TGTGCCAGCAGCGTGGTCGGGGGAAAACTGTTTTTT.

The CDR3 nucleotides are TGTGCCAGCAGCCAAGAACTCGGGGGACAGGGGACAAAGCAGTATTTT. Translation gives CASSQELGGQGTKQYF. The chain couples TRBV11-2 to TRBJ2-3, with 10 bases aligning to TRBD1. With V trimmed by 5 bases and J by 11 bases, 16 bases remained unmatched. The CDR3 runs 16 residues. Germline loops: CDR1 SGHAT, CDR2 FQNNGV. Supplemented by reference TRBV11-2 and TRBJ2-3, the full variable domain reads EAGVAQSPRYKIIEKRQSVAFWCNPISGHATLYWYQQILGQGPKLLIQFQNNGVVDDSQLPKDRFSAERLKGVDSTLKIQPAKLEDSAVYLCASSQELGGQGTKQYFGPGTRLTVL.

This chain links TRBV4-1 with TRBJ1-1, with 7 bases lining up with TRBD1. The CDR3 covers 15 residues. Trimming at V came to 7 bases and at J to 1 base, leaving 9 bases not matched to a gene. From germline, CDR1 is MGHRA and CDR2 YSYEKL. The CDR3: CASNGQESTNTEAFF. In DNA, the CDR3 is TGCGCCAGCAACGGACAGGAGAGCACGAACACTGAAGCTTTCTTT.

This rearrangement joins TRBV24-1 to TRBJ2-3, with 7 bases fitting TRBD2. CDR1 is KGHDR and CDR2 is SFDVKD in the germline V gene. V gave up 2 bases and J gave up 4 bases; unmatched junction bases: 2. This CDR3 comprises 14 residues. The CDR3 region has the DNA TGTGCCACCAGTGATTGGGGGGGGGCAGATACGCAGTATTTT. It translates to CATSDWGGADTQYF.

The chain links TRBV5-5 to TRBJ1-4; 7 nucleotides agree with TRBD1. J gave up 5 bases and V 4 bases, and 8 bases lay outside the gene matches. This CDR3 comprises 15 residues. Germline V lookup: CDR1 SGHKS, CDR2 YYEKEE (reference sequence). The CDR3 sequence is CASSRYRGVNEKLFF. As DNA, the CDR3 is TGTGCCAGCAGCCGATACAGGGGCGTCAATGAAAAACTGTTTTTT.

The rearrangement links TRBV3-1 (or the pseudogene TRBV3-2) to TRBJ2-3, with TRBD2 identical over 7 bases. The CDR3 runs to 16 residues. Germline V gene data show CDR1 as LGHDT and CDR2 as YNNKEL (reference sequence). Unmatched junction bases numbered 9, after V lost 4 bases and J lost 2 bases. The CDR3 DNA sequence: TGTGCCAGCAGCCGGACGAGCGGGACCCTCACAGATACGCAGTATTTT. Translating it yields CASSRTSGTLTDTQYF.

The chain has TRBV4-3 and TRBJ2-3; TRBD2 agrees at 9 bases. Losses at the gene ends were 4 bases for V and 2 bases for J; bases not matched to a gene: 13. The CDR3 covers 18 residues. The germline V gene encodes CDR1 LGHNA and CDR2 YSLEER. The CDR3 coding sequence is TGCGCCAGCAGCCCCTACGACCGGGCGGGGGGGCCCACAGATACGCAGTATTTT. As protein: CASSPYDRAGGPTDTQYF.

The chain employs TRBV19 and TRBJ1-5; 8 nucleotides match TRBD1. Germline assignment: CDR1 LNHDA and CDR2 SQIVND (reference sequence). Trimming at V came to 5 bases and at J to 2 bases, leaving 8 bases not matched to a gene. The CDR3 has 16 amino acids. This chain's CDR3 is CASSPIPGGGNQPQHF. The CDR3 region has the DNA TGTGCCAGTAGTCCTATCCCAGGGGGCGGCAATCAGCCCCAGCATTTT.

The chain is built from TRBV7-2 and TRBJ2-3, with TRBD1 identical over 12 bases. After removal of 3 bases from V and 3 bases from J, the junction contained 1 base not matched to a gene. This CDR3 comprises 15 residues. Germline lookup yields CDR1 SGHTA and CDR2 FQGNSA. This CDR3 is CASSLGQGATDTQYF. Here the CDR3 DNA reads TGTGCCAGCAGCTTGGGACAGGGGGCGACAGATACGCAGTATTTT. The full variable domain, with the rest looked up from reference TRBV7-2 and TRBJ2-3, is GAGVSQSPSNKVTEKGKDVELRCDPISGHTALYWYRQSLGQGLEFLIYFQGNSAPDKSGLPSDRFSAERTGGSVSTLTIQRTQQEDSAVYLCASSLGQGATDTQYFGPGTRLTVL.

The J gene is TRBJ2-2, the V gene TRBV7-2, with D maybe TRBD2 (6 bases). Germline CDR1 SGHTA, CDR2 FQGNSA. V was cut by 1 base and J by 4 bases, with 16 bases left in between. The CDR3 has 17 amino acids. As DNA, the CDR3 is TGTGCCAGCAGCTTAGACGTTTCGGCGGGGAGCACCGGGGAGCTGTTTTTT. Translating gives CASSLDVSAGSTGELFF.

The rearrangement uses TRBV5-6 and TRBJ1-4; 10 bases are shared with TRBD1. The trim removed 2 bases at V and 7 bases at J, leaving 8 bases unmatched. From germline, CDR1 is SGHDT and CDR2 YYEEEE. CDR3 length: 16 amino acids. This CDR3 is CASSFGTGARVEKLFF. The CDR3 bases are TGTGCCAGCAGCTTTGGGACAGGGGCCAGAGTTGAAAAACTGTTTTTT. Supplemented by reference TRBV5-6 and TRBJ1-4, the full variable domain reads DAGVTQSPTHLIKTRGQQVTLRCSPKSGHDTVSWYQQALGQGPQFIFQYYEEEERQRGNFPDRFSGHQFPNYSSELNVNALLLGDSALYLCASSFGTGARVEKLFFGSGTQLSVL.

The J gene is TRBJ1-5, the V gene TRBV5-8; TRBD1 is a possible D gene (6 bases). The CDR3 totals 12 residues. CDR1 and CDR2 from the germline V gene are SGHTS and YDEGEE. V lost 10 bases and J lost 0, with 8 bases in between. The CDR3 spells CAGGVSNQPQHF. CDR3 DNA sequence: TGTGCCGGGGGCGTTAGCAATCAGCCCCAGCATTTT.

The gene calls are TRBV3-1 (or the pseudogene TRBV3-2) and TRBJ1-5; unclear D gene. The CDR3 consists of 13 residues. In germline, CDR1 is LGHDT, CDR2 YNNKEL (reference sequence). V dropped 0 bases and J dropped 7 bases, with 7 bases sitting between them. DNA of the CDR3: TGTGCCAGCAGCCAAGATCGAGAGCAGCCCCAGCATTTT. It yields the protein CASSQDREQPQHF.

CDR3 coding DNA: TGTGCCAGCAGCGCCACCGGGACTAAAAACTACGAGCAGTACGTC. Protein sequence: CASSATGTKNYEQYV. This sequence joins TRBV7-9 and TRBJ2-7; TRBD2 aligns across 7 bases. J was trimmed by 3 bases and V by 5 bases; bases with no gene match: 10. This CDR3 is built from 15 residues. In germline, CDR1 is SEHNR, CDR2 FQNEAQ (reference sequence).